Below are 10 T cell receptor beta chains sequenced from a single sample in a study of identical twins. One entry per CDR3 protein, called by TCRdb with MiXCR from the 5' RACE reads. Here the sample spans about 520,000 distinct CDR3 sequences, around 20% being singletons. These data also featured in a second study, about T cells expressing NK-cell markers.

Input material: CD4+ T cells sorted from blood. These receptors all come from a woman aged 18-35 years in good health.

This clonotype was detected a few times. The chain carries TRBV12-3 or TRBV12-4 and TRBJ1-3; no firm D call. The ends were cut back, 9 bases at V and 4 bases at J, with 10 bases in the middle. The CDR3 totals 12 residues. DNA for the CDR3: TGTGCCAGTAAGTTCGCCGGAAACACCATATATTTT. Translation: CASKFAGNTIYF.

This clonotype was observed a handful of times. In DNA, the CDR3 is TGTGCCAGCAGTTACTCGACAGGGGTGGGGAACTATGGCTACACCTTC. The encoded protein is CASSYSTGVGNYGYTF. The gene calls are TRBV6-5 and TRBJ1-2; 8 nucleotides line up with TRBD1. The CDR3 runs 16 residues. Germline V gene sequence: CDR1 MNHEY, CDR2 SVGAGI. Trimming took 0 bases from V and 2 from J; bases not matched to a gene: 5.

The sample holds a few counts of this clonotype. The V and J genes are TRBV6-5 and TRBJ2-1; tentatively, D is TRBD1 or TRBD2 (5 bases each). From germline, CDR1 is MNHEY and CDR2 SVGAGI. The CDR3 runs 12 residues. Trimming shortened V by 6 bases and J by 14 bases, and 17 bases separated the two germline ends. CDR3 nucleotide sequence: TGTGCCAGCAGGGGGGTCGGGGCATGGGAGTTCTTC. Protein product: CASRGVGAWEFF.

The CDR3: CASSSPTSGATEAFF. CDR3 nucleotides: TGTGCCAGCAGCTCCCCGACAAGCGGAGCCACTGAAGCTTTCTTT. The V call is TRBV7-2, the J call TRBJ1-1; D call uncertain. Germline V lookup: CDR1 SGHTA, CDR2 FQGNSA. There are 15 residues in the CDR3. Between the trimmed V and J ends, which lost 4 bases and 4 bases, there was a span of 16 bases.

In its sample, this clonotype was seen a few times. V is TRBV5-1 and J is TRBJ2-2; D is uncertain. V was shortened by 1 base and J by 0 bases, with 10 bases between the two germline ends. Germline assignment: CDR1 SGHRS and CDR2 YFSETQ. This CDR3 is built from 16 residues. CDR3 loop: CASSLLGIANTGELFF. The CDR3 region has the DNA TGCGCCAGCAGCTTGCTGGGGATAGCGAACACCGGGGAGCTGTTTTTT.

This clonotype was counted a few times. The chain recombines TRBV6-2 or TRBV6-3 with TRBJ2-1, with D possibly matching TRBD1 (8 bases). CDR1 MNHEY and CDR2 SVGEGT come from the germline V gene. The V gene lost 6 bases and the J gene lost 12 bases, with 21 bases spanning the gap. The CDR3 runs 14 residues. CDR3 protein: CASRTRTGRVVQFF. The CDR3 coding sequence is TGTGCCAGCAGGACCCGGACAGGGAGGGTTGTGCAGTTCTTC.

The chain has TRBV3-1 and TRBJ1-1; D remains ambiguous. The CDR3 covers 12 residues. V was trimmed by 8 bases and J by 4 bases, leaving 11 bases between them. Germline V gene data show CDR1 as LGHDT and CDR2 as YNNKEL (reference sequence). CDR3 loop: CASGGVRTEAFF. In nucleotides, the CDR3 is TGTGCCAGCGGAGGCGTCCGCACTGAAGCTTTCTTT.

Only a few counts were recorded for this clonotype. J is TRBJ2-1 and V is TRBV7-2; 8 bases match TRBD1. This CDR3 comprises 15 residues. CDR1 is SGHTA, CDR2 FQGNSA, per germline. V lost 4 bases, J lost 0 bases, and 2 bases stayed unmatched. In DNA form, the CDR3 reads TGTGCCAGCAGCTACAGGGGGACCTCCTACAATGAGCAGTTCTTC. Its protein is CASSYRGTSYNEQFF. Based on the CDR3 plus reference TRBV7-2 and TRBJ2-1, the full variable domain is GAGVSQSPSNKVTEKGKDVELRCDPISGHTALYWYRQSLGQGLEFLIYFQGNSAPDKSGLPSDRFSAERTGGSVSTLTIQRTQQEDSAVYLCASSYRGTSYNEQFFGPGTRLTVL.

V is TRBV10-3 and J is TRBJ2-7, with D perhaps TRBD2 (6 bases). The germline V gene encodes CDR1 ENHRY and CDR2 SYGVKD. Trimming removed 5 bases from V and 6 bases from J, with 14 bases in between. This CDR3 region has 13 residues. CDR3 DNA: TGTGCCATCAGTTTAAGCGGGTATACCGAGCAGTACTTC. It specifies CAISLSGYTEQYF.

This rearrangement joins TRBV6-2 or TRBV6-3 to TRBJ2-7; D ambiguous. The length of the CDR3 is 12 residues. V gave up 6 bases and J gave up 4 bases, with 10 bases separating them. From germline, CDR1 is MNHEY and CDR2 SVGEGT. For the CDR3, the DNA is TGTGCCAGCAGCTACCCCAATTACGAGCAGTACTTC. Its translation: CASSYPNYEQYF.